Sequencing of this T cell receptor (beta chain) was carried out in a study of technical replicates of blood from several donors. TCRdb's table, derived via immunoSEQ multiplex PCR, lists solely in-frame clones and lacks some. The sample records approximately 99,000 clones, roughly 95% being singletons. Between the trimmed V and J ends, which lost 0 bases and 10 bases, there was a span of 16 bases. The CDR3 consists of 15 residues. Germline lookup yields CDR1 MGHRA and CDR2 YSYEKL. This TCR was recovered from a human donor in good health. This chain joins TRBV4-1 and TRBJ2-1; a possible D gene is TRBD2 (5 bases). The source material was T cells isolated from PBMCs. CDR3 loop: CASSQDSREGREQFF. DNA for the CDR3: TGCGCCAGCAGCCAAGATTCAAGAGAGGGAAGAGAGCAGTTCTTC.